A selection of T cell receptor beta chains follows, all from one sample in a study of blood T cell repertoires in COVID-19. Using immunoSEQ multiplex PCR, the repertoire was profiled, and TCRdb retains in-frame clones only, with some absent. The sample gives hundreds of thousands of clones, roughly 90% of which show up once; approximately 3% is in the top ten. Sequencing used peripheral blood. The receptors shown here come from a woman in her thirties with COVID-19, enrolled during active disease. CDR3s include the opening cysteine and the closing phenylalanine or tryptophan. D genes are given only for firm matches. The size field is filled for only some rows; it gives once, few, many or a size class.

TRBJ2-5	TRBD1	TRBV5-1	.	TGCGCCAGCAGCTTGGCAGACAGGGCGGAGACCCAGTACTTC	CASSLADRAETQYF
TRBJ1-2	.	TRBV4-1	.	TGCGCCAGCAGCCAACCCGACACGACCAGATATGGCTACACCTTC	CASSQPDTTRYGYTF
TRBJ2-3	.	TRBV15	.	TGTGCCACCAGCAGAGGGGCCGCTACCCCCACAGATACGCAGTATTTT	CATSRGAATPTDTQYF
TRBJ2-1	TRBD2	TRBV18	once	TGTGCCAGCTCACCAAGACTAGCGGGGGGGAAAAATGAGCAGTTCTTC	CASSPRLAGGKNEQFF
TRBJ2-3	TRBD1	TRBV5-1	.	TGCGCCAGCAGCTTAGACGGGACAGGGAAGAGCACAGATACGCAGTATTTT	CASSLDGTGKSTDTQYF
TRBJ2-3	.	TRBV4-3	.	TGCGCCAGCAGCCAGGGAGTCACAGATACGCAGTATTTT	CASSQGVTDTQYF
TRBJ1-5	.	TRBV6-5	.	TGTGCCAGCAGTTACCGGGAGGGTCAGCCCCAGCATTTT	CASSYREGQPQHF
TRBJ2-3	.	TRBV3-1/TRBV3-2	.	TGTGCCAGCAGCCAAGCTAAGGGGGGGGTTACGCAGTATTTT	CASSQAKGGVTQYF
TRBJ1-4	TRBD1	TRBV9	.	TGTGCCAGCAGCGTAGCCGGGGACAGGGGCCGCGAAAAACTGTTTTTT	CASSVAGDRGREKLFF
TRBJ2-1	TRBD2	TRBV7-6	.	TGTGCCAGCAGCTTTGGGCTAGCGGGAAACAATGAGCAGTTCTTC	CASSFGLAGNNEQFF
TRBJ2-2	TRBD1	TRBV11-3	.	TGTGCCAGCAGCGGCCCCGGGACAGCGAACACCGGGGAGCTGTTTTTT	CASSGPGTANTGELFF
TRBJ1-3	.	TRBV7-8	.	TGTGCCAGCAGCGGAGCCATTGTCTCTGGAAACACCATATATTTT	CASSGAIVSGNTIYF
TRBJ1-6	.	TRBV5-1	.	TGCGCCAGCAGCCCGGACAGTCCCGGCAGCTCACCCCTCCACTTT	CASSPDSPGSSPLHF
TRBJ1-3	.	TRBV30	.	TGTGCCTGGGAGGCTTCGGCCTCTGGAAACACCATATATTTT	CAWEASASGNTIYF
TRBJ1-1	TRBD1	TRBV7-6	.	TGTGCCAGCAGCTTAGGGGACAGGGGAGGCACTGAAGCTTTCTTT	CASSLGDRGGTEAFF
TRBJ1-1	TRBD1	TRBV6-6	.	TGTGCCAGCAGTTTCGATCAGGGGGTTGGTGAAGCTTTCTTT	CASSFDQGVGEAFF
TRBJ1-1	.	TRBV6-5	.	TGTGCCAGCAGTTACCTTGGACGGGAGAACACTGAAGCTTTCTTT	CASSYLGRENTEAFF
TRBJ2-2	TRBD2	TRBV4-2	.	TGTGCCAGCAGCCAAGGGGAGGGGACGAACACCGGGGAGCTGTTTTTT	CASSQGEGTNTGELFF
TRBJ2-5	.	TRBV7-8	.	TGTGCCAGCAGCCAAGTGCGGGGGACCCAGTACTTC	CASSQVRGTQYF
TRBJ1-2	.	TRBV28	.	TGTGCCAGCAGTTCCCCGACAGAATCCTATGGCTACACCTTC	CASSSPTESYGYTF
TRBJ1-6	.	TRBV7-2	.	TGTGCCAGCAGCCCCGCACACACACCTAGCTCCTATAATTCACCCCTCCACTTT	CASSPAHTPSSYNSPLHF
TRBJ2-3	TRBD1	TRBV6-5	.	TGTGCCAGCAGACACGGGACAGTAGTCACAGATACGCAGTATTTT	CASRHGTVVTDTQYF
TRBJ2-2	.	TRBV7-9	.	TGTGCCAGCAGCTTACCGGGACTTTTCACCGGGGAGCTGTTTTTT	CASSLPGLFTGELFF
TRBJ2-3	TRBD1	TRBV3-1/TRBV3-2	.	TGTGCCAGCAGCGATGTTGAGGGGGCGAGCACAGATACGCAGTATTTT	CASSDVEGASTDTQYF
TRBJ2-3	.	TRBV6-2/TRBV6-3	few	TGTGCCAGCAGCACACCTAGGGAGGTCACAGATACGCAGTATTTT	CASSTPREVTDTQYF
TRBJ1-1	TRBD1	TRBV25-1	.	TGTGCCAGCAGTGGAGGGGGCTTCGGATCGTGGGATACTGAAGCTTTCTTT	CASSGGGFGSWDTEAFF
TRBJ1-2	TRBD1	TRBV4-1	.	TGCGCCAGCAGCCCTACCGGGACAGGGTATAGGCTCTATGGCTACACCTTC	CASSPTGTGYRLYGYTF
TRBJ2-7	TRBD2	TRBV11-2	.	TGTGCCAGCAGCTTAGCCCTAGCGGGGCCGGACGAGCAGTACTTC	CASSLALAGPDEQYF
TRBJ2-3	TRBD2	TRBV28	.	TGTGCCAGCAGTTCCCTAGGCGGGGGGAGCACAGATACGCAGTATTTT	CASSSLGGGSTDTQYF